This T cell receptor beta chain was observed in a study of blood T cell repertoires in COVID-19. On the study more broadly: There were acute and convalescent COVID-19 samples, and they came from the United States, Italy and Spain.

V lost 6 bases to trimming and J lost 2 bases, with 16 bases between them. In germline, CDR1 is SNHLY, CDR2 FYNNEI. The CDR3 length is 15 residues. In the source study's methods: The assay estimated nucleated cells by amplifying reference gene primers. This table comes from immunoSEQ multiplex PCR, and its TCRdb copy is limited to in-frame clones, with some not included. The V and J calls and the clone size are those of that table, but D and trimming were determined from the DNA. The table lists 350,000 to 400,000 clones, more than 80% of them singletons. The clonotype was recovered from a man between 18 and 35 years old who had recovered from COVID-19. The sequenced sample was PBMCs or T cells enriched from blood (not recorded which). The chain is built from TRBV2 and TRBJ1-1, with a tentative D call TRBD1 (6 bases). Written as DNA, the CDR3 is TGTGCCAGCAGGCACACAACAGGGATTAACACTGAAGCTTTCTTT. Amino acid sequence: CASRHTTGINTEAFF.